A selection of T cell receptor beta chains follows, all from one sample in a study of T cell responses to AZD1222 COVID-19 vaccine. The method was immunoSEQ multiplex PCR; TCRdb's version includes in-frame clones alone and lacks a portion of them. The table lists approximately 67,000 clones, approximately 90% of them singletons, with roughly 30% in the top ten. The sequencing here drew on peripheral blood, taken 28 days after the second AZD1222 dose. The source of these receptors is an adult who received the AZD1222 COVID-19 vaccine. The CDR3 runs from the conserved cysteine through the conserved F or W. A D gene is named only where the DNA matches it firmly. The size of a clone is reported for some rows only, either as once, few or many, or as a class for expanded clones.

V gene,J gene,CDR3 length,D gene,clone size,CDR3 DNA,CDR3 protein
TRBV11-2,TRBJ1-4,13,NA,NA,TGTGCCAGCAGCCAATTCCCATTCGAAAAACTGTTTTTT,CASSQFPFEKLFF
TRBV28,TRBJ2-1,14,TRBD1,NA,TGTGCCAGCACCGTGGGGGACAGGGGGTATGAGCAGTTCTTC,CASTVGDRGYEQFF
TRBV5-4,TRBJ2-3,16,NA,NA,TGTGCCAGCAGATTGGAACAGGGGAGGCGAGCAGATACGCAGTATTTT,CASRLEQGRRADTQYF
TRBV6-5,TRBJ1-1,14,NA,NA,TGTGCCAGCACCTTCTCGGGGAGAGGGACTGAAGCTTTCTTT,CASTFSGRGTEAFF
TRBV6-5,TRBJ1-2,14,NA,NA,TGTGCCAGCAGTTACCAGGGAGGGCACTATGGCTACACCTTC,CASSYQGGHYGYTF
TRBV12-3/TRBV12-4,TRBJ1-1,13,NA,NA,TGTGCCAGCAGCCCCGGGACCTACACTGAAGCTTTCTTT,CASSPGTYTEAFF
TRBV5-8,TRBJ2-7,12,NA,NA,TGTGCCGCCGCCCCAAGCTCCTACGAGCAGTACTTC,CAAAPSSYEQYF
TRBV4-1,TRBJ2-7,16,NA,once,TGCGCCAGCAGCCAATCCCCAGTGGGGCCCCCCTACGAGCAGTACTTC,CASSQSPVGPPYEQYF
TRBV9,TRBJ1-3,15,NA,once,TGTGCCAGCAGCACCTCCGGGAGCCCTGGAAACACCATATATTTT,CASSTSGSPGNTIYF
TRBV4-2,TRBJ2-7,16,TRBD2,NA,TGTGCCAGCAGCCAAGATCTGGGGACTAGCGGGGCCGAGCAGTACTTC,CASSQDLGTSGAEQYF
TRBV11-1,TRBJ2-5,16,TRBD2,NA,TGTGCCAGCAGCTTCGCGGGGGCGGGAGGAGTGGAGACCCAGTACTTC,CASSFAGAGGVETQYF
TRBV29-1,TRBJ2-1,10,NA,NA,TGCAGCGGGAGATACAATGAGCAGTTCTTC,CSGRYNEQFF
TRBV11-2,TRBJ2-7,15,NA,NA,TGTGCCAGCAGCTTAGTTAGGGGGAGTTACGCCGAGCAGTACTTC,CASSLVRGSYAEQYF
TRBV18,TRBJ2-1,12,NA,NA,TGTGCCAGCTCACCTCTAGCCAATGAGCAGTTCTTC,CASSPLANEQFF
TRBV6-6,TRBJ2-2,15,TRBD2,few,TGTGCCAGCAGTAGCGGGACCCCACGGACCGGGGAGCTGTTTTTT,CASSSGTPRTGELFF
TRBV9,TRBJ2-5,14,NA,NA,TGTGCCAGCAGCGTAGGTGCTAGCGTAGAGACCCAGTACTTC,CASSVGASVETQYF
TRBV11-2,TRBJ2-7,14,NA,NA,TGTGCCAGCATCCTCAGGGCTAGCTCCTACGAGCAGTACTTC,CASILRASSYEQYF
TRBV6-5,TRBJ2-7,13,NA,NA,TGTGCCAGTCTGAATAAAGGGCCCTACGAGCAGTACTTC,CASLNKGPYEQYF
TRBV27,TRBJ2-7,13,NA,once,TGTGCCAGCAGGCCGGGCGGCGGCTACGAGCAGTACTTC,CASRPGGGYEQYF
TRBV5-6,TRBJ2-5,14,TRBD2,NA,TGTGCCAGCAGCTTGGCCGGGAGGCAAGAGACCCAGTACTTC,CASSLAGRQETQYF
TRBV27,TRBJ1-1,14,TRBD1,once,TGTGCCAGCAAAAGACAGGGGGGTAACACTGAAGCTTTCTTT,CASKRQGGNTEAFF
TRBV3-1/TRBV3-2,TRBJ1-1,13,NA,NA,TGTGCCAGCAGCCGCCAGGTGGGCACTGAAGCTTTCTTT,CASSRQVGTEAFF
TRBV5-1,TRBJ2-3,13,NA,NA,TGCGCCAGCAGCTCTGGGCGGGCAGATACGCAGTATTTT,CASSSGRADTQYF
TRBV29-1,TRBJ1-1,14,NA,NA,TGCAGCTCCGGGGGGGGCCAGGTGAACACTGAAGCTTTCTTT,CSSGGGQVNTEAFF
TRBV7-7,TRBJ2-3,15,NA,NA,TGTGCCAGCAGCTTGCAACAGGGTTTTACAGATACGCAGTATTTT,CASSLQQGFTDTQYF
TRBV12-3/TRBV12-4,TRBJ2-7,13,NA,NA,TGTGCCAGCAGTTCCTCTAGCACCTACGAGCAGTACTTC,CASSSSSTYEQYF
TRBV6-6,TRBJ2-1,14,NA,NA,TGTGCCAGCAGTTATAGACGGGAGAATAATGAGCAGTTCTTC,CASSYRRENNEQFF
TRBV5-1,TRBJ1-4,14,TRBD1,NA,TGCGCCAGCAGCCTGGGGACAGTTGGGGAAAAACTGTTTTTT,CASSLGTVGEKLFF
TRBV5-4,TRBJ1-1,14,NA,NA,TGTGCCAGCAGCTTGGTGGGCCTCAACACTGAAGCTTTCTTT,CASSLVGLNTEAFF
TRBV27,TRBJ2-3,12,NA,NA,TGTGCCAGCCGGGCTAGCACAGATACGCAGTATTTT,CASRASTDTQYF
TRBV5-4,TRBJ1-4,13,NA,NA,TGTGCCAGCAGATTGGGCCCCGAAGAAAAACTGTTTTTT,CASRLGPEEKLFF
TRBV28,TRBJ1-2,11,NA,NA,TGTGCCAGCAGTTCTGACTATGGCTACACCTTC,CASSSDYGYTF
TRBV7-9,TRBJ2-1,14,TRBD2,NA,TGTGCCAGCAGTCCCGGCTCACTAGCGGGAGTTCAATTCTTC,CASSPGSLAGVQFF
TRBV7-9,TRBJ2-1,15,TRBD2,NA,TGTGCCAGCAGCTTAATGTCTAGCGGGAGGGACGAGCAGTTCTTC,CASSLMSSGRDEQFF
TRBV9,TRBJ2-7,16,NA,NA,TGTGCCAGCAGCGTAGAGGAGGCAGATCTAGTGTACGAGCAGTACTTC,CASSVEEADLVYEQYF
TRBV6-2/TRBV6-3,TRBJ2-7,13,TRBD2,NA,TGTGCCAGCAGTACCGGGACTACCTACGAGCAGTACTTC,CASSTGTTYEQYF
TRBV5-1,TRBJ1-6,15,NA,NA,TGCGCCAGCAGCTTGTTCGAACAGGGCAATTCACCCCTCCACTTT,CASSLFEQGNSPLHF
TRBV30,TRBJ2-7,11,NA,NA,TGTGCCTGGAGTCCGGCCTACGAGCAGTACTTC,CAWSPAYEQYF
TRBV7-3,TRBJ2-1,19,TRBD2,NA,TGTGCCAGCAGCTCGGGGGGACTAGCGGGAGTAGGGTCCTACAATGAGCAGTTCTTC,CASSSGGLAGVGSYNEQFF
TRBV21-1,TRBJ1-1,13,NA,NA,TGTGCCAGCAGCAGGGACAGGGACACTGAAGCTTTCTTT,CASSRDRDTEAFF
TRBV6-2/TRBV6-3,TRBJ1-5,12,NA,once,TGTGCCAGCAGTTCCTTCAGGCAGCCCCAGCATTTT,CASSSFRQPQHF
TRBV19,TRBJ1-2,15,NA,NA,TGTGCCAGTACCCATAGCAGGGGAGGACGCTATGGCTACACCTTC,CASTHSRGGRYGYTF
TRBV12-3/TRBV12-4,TRBJ1-2,13,TRBD1,NA,TGTGCCAGCAGTTTATCGGCAGGGGGCGGCTACACCTTC,CASSLSAGGGYTF
TRBV7-3,TRBJ1-1,17,TRBD1,NA,TGTGCCAGCAGCCTACAACCGGGACAGCCTAAGAACACTGAAGCTTTCTTT,CASSLQPGQPKNTEAFF
TRBV7-8,TRBJ1-2,19,NA,NA,TGTGCCAGCACTCTGGGTGGTGGCTTTGGACATGGGAAGAGCTATGGCTACACCTTC,CASTLGGGFGHGKSYGYTF
TRBV29-1,TRBJ2-1,14,NA,NA,TGCAGCGTTAGAAGAGGTGGACTCCTCAGTGAGCAGTTCTTC,CSVRRGGLLSEQFF
TRBV11-3,TRBJ1-1,13,NA,once,TGTGCCAGCAGCCCCTCGCCCTACACTGAAGCTTTCTTT,CASSPSPYTEAFF
TRBV18,TRBJ2-7,14,NA,once,TGTGCCAGCTCACTGAACAGCCTCGGCTACGAGCAGTACTTC,CASSLNSLGYEQYF
TRBV29-1,TRBJ2-5,14,TRBD2,NA,TGCAGCGCCGAACCGACTAGCGGGACGGAGACCCAGTACTTC,CSAEPTSGTETQYF
TRBV6-2/TRBV6-3,TRBJ2-3,16,TRBD2,NA,TGTGCCAGCAGTTACCAGGCGGGGGGCCGTTCAGATACGCAGTATTTT,CASSYQAGGRSDTQYF
TRBV29-1,TRBJ2-7,13,NA,NA,TGCAGCGTTACCCCCTCAAAATCCTACGAGCAGTACTTC,CSVTPSKSYEQYF
TRBV7-9,TRBJ2-2,13,NA,NA,TGTGCCACCGGATTCGCGAACACCGGGGAGCTGTTTTTT,CATGFANTGELFF
TRBV5-1,TRBJ2-1,12,NA,NA,TGCGCCAGCAGCTTGACCGACAATGAGCAGTTCTTC,CASSLTDNEQFF
TRBV4-3,TRBJ1-2,16,NA,NA,TGCGCCAGCAGCCAAGCCCCGACCGGGGCGAACTATGGCTACACCTTC,CASSQAPTGANYGYTF
TRBV5-4,TRBJ2-2,13,NA,NA,TGTGCCAGCATGTTGAAGCCGGCGGGGGAGCTGTTTTTT,CASMLKPAGELFF